The clone carrying this T cell receptor (beta chain) showed up just a few times. Its antigen is still unknown. V lost 1 base and J 3 bases, leaving 13 bases between the germline ends. The germline CDR1 and CDR2 sequences are SEHNR and FQNEAQ (reference sequence). This CDR3 has 15 amino acids. The sample originates from a study of identical twins. Whole-study findings and limits: Cross-sectional statistical analysis was relied on for the conclusions, without the same donors being followed.

TCRdb ran MiXCR on the 5' RACE reads and lists one entry per CDR3 protein. The table records a few hundred thousand distinct CDR3 sequences, roughly 9.7% of them present only once. Healthy Caucasian donors formed the entire cohort. These data were also reused for a study on yellow fever vaccine responses in identical twins. As that study records: Twins' vaccine T cell responses were reported to seem partly convergent and partly personalized.

V and J are TRBV7-9 and TRBJ2-7; the D gene is possibly TRBD2 (5 bases). The clonotype was recovered from a woman between 18 and 29 years old in good health. Sequencing was carried out using CD8+ T cells sorted from blood. The CDR3 protein is CASSLVGEGHYEQYF. CDR3 nucleotide sequence: TGTGCCAGCAGCTTAGTGGGCGAGGGCCACTACGAGCAGTACTTC.